This T cell receptor beta chain came from a study of blood T cell repertoires in COVID-19. Study overall: PBMCs, B-cell-depleted T cells, or T cells provided the cDNA or gDNA that made up the material.

This clone has only one observation. With 5 bases removed from V and 4 bases from J, the gap between germline ends came to 14 bases. There are 14 residues in the CDR3. The germline V gene encodes CDR1 SGHVS and CDR2 FQNEAQ. In the authors' workflow: Nucleated cell counts were estimated from reference gene primer amplification. Here immunoSEQ multiplex PCR was the method, and the copy in TCRdb shows in-frame clones only, minus some. Clone size and the V and J calls come from that table; the DNA yielded D and trimming. The sample yields roughly 290,000 clones, roughly 85% seen once. Resolution of symptoms, clearance, or two negative PCRs was present in recovered Cohort 3 donors.

The sequence came from a man aged 25 to 40 who had recovered from COVID-19. The sequencing sample was made of PBMCs or T cells enriched from blood (not recorded which). This chain uses TRBV7-8 with TRBJ1-2; D unclear. The CDR3 region is CASSLTTGGYGYTF. Here the CDR3 DNA reads TGTGCCAGCAGCCTAACTACCGGCGGCTATGGCTACACCTTC. Using reference TRBV7-8 and TRBJ1-2 for the parts outside the CDR3, the full variable domain is GAGVSQSPRYKVAKRGQDVALRCDPISGHVSLFWYQQALGQGPEFLTYFQNEAQLDKSGLPSDRFFAERPEGSVSTLKIQRTQQEDSAVYLCASSLTTGGYGYTFGSGTRLTVV.